These T cell receptor beta chains were read from a single sample in a study of blood T cell repertoires in COVID-19. Profiled with immunoSEQ multiplex PCR; TCRdb holds only in-frame clones, not every one. This table has 100,000 to 150,000 clones, approximately 90% appearing once. What was sequenced was peripheral blood. The receptors derive from a man between 45 and 60 years old with acute or convalescent COVID-19. Each CDR3 is given with its conserved first and last residue. Each record gives: V gene, J gene, clone size, D gene, CDR3 length, CDR3 protein, CDR3 DNA. The D gene is left open where the match is weak. The size field is filled for only some rows; it gives once, few, many or a size class.

v_gene: TRBV28; j_gene: TRBJ1-1; abundance: -; d_gene: -; len: 12; CDR3aa: CASSLQGYEAFF; CDR3nt: TGTGCCAGCAGTTTACAGGGATATGAAGCTTTCTTT
v_gene: TRBV30; j_gene: TRBJ2-6; abundance: once; d_gene: TRBD2; len: 15; CDR3aa: CAWGGGSSGANVLTF; CDR3nt: TGTGCCTGGGGGGGAGGGAGCTCTGGGGCCAACGTCCTGACTTTC
v_gene: TRBV7-9; j_gene: TRBJ2-3; abundance: many; d_gene: TRBD2; len: 16; CDR3aa: CASSKGLAGRADTQYF; CDR3nt: TGTGCCAGCAGCAAGGGACTAGCGGGGAGGGCAGATACGCAGTATTTT
v_gene: TRBV30; j_gene: TRBJ2-7; abundance: -; d_gene: TRBD2; len: 15; CDR3aa: CAWSGLAGVVYEQYF; CDR3nt: TGTGCCTGGAGTGGACTAGCGGGAGTTGTCTACGAGCAGTACTTC
v_gene: TRBV6-1; j_gene: TRBJ1-5; abundance: -; d_gene: -; len: 14; CDR3aa: CASSETGGNQPQHF; CDR3nt: TGTGCCAGCAGTGAAACTGGGGGGAATCAGCCCCAGCATTTT
v_gene: TRBV6-2/TRBV6-3; j_gene: TRBJ2-2; abundance: once; d_gene: -; len: 14; CDR3aa: CASSNSGVTGELFF; CDR3nt: TGTGCCAGCAGTAATTCGGGAGTCACCGGGGAGCTGTTTTTT
v_gene: TRBV7-9; j_gene: TRBJ1-4; abundance: -; d_gene: TRBD1; len: 15; CDR3aa: CASSSRQGGYEKLFF; CDR3nt: TGTGCCAGCAGCTCGAGACAGGGGGGTTATGAAAAACTGTTTTTT
v_gene: TRBV4-2; j_gene: TRBJ2-1; abundance: -; d_gene: TRBD2; len: 18; CDR3aa: CASSRGTSGRRGHNEQFF; CDR3nt: TGTGCCAGCAGCCGAGGGACTAGCGGGAGAAGGGGACACAATGAGCAGTTCTTC
v_gene: TRBV5-1; j_gene: TRBJ1-6; abundance: -; d_gene: TRBD1; len: 15; CDR3aa: CASSFGGDRGSPLHF; CDR3nt: TGCGCCAGCAGCTTCGGAGGGGACAGGGGTTCACCCCTCCACTTT
v_gene: TRBV6-5; j_gene: TRBJ2-7; abundance: -; d_gene: TRBD1; len: 15; CDR3aa: CASRTDRVGTYEQYF; CDR3nt: TGTGCCAGCAGAACAGACAGGGTGGGGACCTACGAGCAGTACTTC
v_gene: TRBV4-2; j_gene: TRBJ2-1; abundance: -; d_gene: TRBD2; len: 15; CDR3aa: CASSQGGSGSNEQFF; CDR3nt: TGTGCCAGCAGCCAAGGGGGTAGCGGGAGCAATGAGCAGTTCTTC
v_gene: TRBV7-9; j_gene: TRBJ2-1; abundance: many; d_gene: TRBD1; len: 15; CDR3aa: CASSYGQGEYNEQFF; CDR3nt: TGTGCCAGCAGCTATGGACAGGGGGAATACAATGAGCAGTTCTTC
v_gene: TRBV29-1; j_gene: TRBJ1-1; abundance: -; d_gene: TRBD1; len: 15; CDR3aa: CSVEDRGQENTEAFF; CDR3nt: TGCAGCGTTGAAGATAGGGGACAGGAGAACACTGAAGCTTTCTTT
v_gene: TRBV5-1; j_gene: TRBJ1-3; abundance: -; d_gene: -; len: 14; CDR3aa: CASSLGTSGNTIYF; CDR3nt: TGCGCCAGCAGCTTGGGGACATCGGGAAACACCATATATTTT
v_gene: TRBV28; j_gene: TRBJ1-5; abundance: -; d_gene: -; len: 12; CDR3aa: CASRPGNQPQHF; CDR3nt: TGTGCCAGCAGGCCAGGGAATCAGCCCCAGCATTTT
v_gene: TRBV19; j_gene: TRBJ2-2; abundance: -; d_gene: -; len: 14; CDR3aa: CASSISGNSGELFF; CDR3nt: TGTGCCAGTAGTATATCGGGGAACTCCGGGGAGCTGTTTTTT
v_gene: TRBV4-1; j_gene: TRBJ2-7; abundance: -; d_gene: -; len: 13; CDR3aa: CASSHLGGYEQYF; CDR3nt: TGCGCCAGCAGCCACCTCGGGGGCTACGAGCAGTACTTC
v_gene: TRBV5-1; j_gene: TRBJ1-1; abundance: -; d_gene: -; len: 14; CDR3aa: CASSFRGLNTEAFF; CDR3nt: TGCGCCAGCAGCTTTCGGGGATTGAACACTGAAGCTTTCTTT
v_gene: TRBV7-9; j_gene: TRBJ2-2; abundance: -; d_gene: -; len: 13; CDR3aa: CASRTDRTGELFF; CDR3nt: TGTGCCAGCAGAACAGACCGTACCGGGGAGCTGTTTTTT
v_gene: TRBV5-4; j_gene: TRBJ2-5; abundance: -; d_gene: TRBD2; len: 16; CDR3aa: CASSLDSGRAGETQYF; CDR3nt: TGTGCCAGCAGCCTCGATAGCGGGAGGGCCGGGGAGACCCAGTACTTC
v_gene: TRBV10-1; j_gene: TRBJ2-3; abundance: -; d_gene: -; len: 14; CDR3aa: CASSPSSSYGTQYF; CDR3nt: TGCGCCAGCAGCCCATCCTCTAGTTATGGTACGCAGTATTTT
v_gene: TRBV9; j_gene: TRBJ2-1; abundance: -; d_gene: TRBD1; len: 13; CDR3aa: CASRSEGANEQFF; CDR3nt: TGTGCCAGCAGGAGTGAGGGGGCCAATGAGCAGTTCTTC
v_gene: TRBV19; j_gene: TRBJ2-3; abundance: -; d_gene: -; len: 15; CDR3aa: CASSIGAGLTDTQYF; CDR3nt: TGTGCCAGTAGTATTGGGGCAGGGCTCACAGATACGCAGTATTTT
v_gene: TRBV13; j_gene: TRBJ2-7; abundance: few; d_gene: -; len: 12; CDR3aa: CASSLGLDEQYF; CDR3nt: TGTGCCAGCAGCTTGGGACTGGACGAGCAGTACTTC
v_gene: TRBV19; j_gene: TRBJ2-1; abundance: -; d_gene: TRBD2; len: 15; CDR3aa: CASSTWASGGNEQFF; CDR3nt: TGTGCCAGTAGTACATGGGCTAGCGGTGGCAATGAGCAGTTCTTC
v_gene: TRBV12-1; j_gene: TRBJ2-7; abundance: -; d_gene: -; len: 15; CDR3aa: CASSPGQGSGYEQYF; CDR3nt: TGTGCCAGCAGCCCCGGACAGGGAAGCGGGTACGAGCAGTACTTC
v_gene: TRBV5-5; j_gene: TRBJ1-1; abundance: -; d_gene: TRBD1; len: 15; CDR3aa: CASSGGQGRYTEAFF; CDR3nt: TGTGCCAGCAGCGGAGGACAGGGAAGATACACTGAAGCTTTCTTT
v_gene: TRBV6-5; j_gene: TRBJ1-1; abundance: -; d_gene: -; len: 13; CDR3aa: CASSPAWNTEAFF; CDR3nt: TGTGCCAGCAGTCCCGCGTGGAACACTGAAGCTTTCTTT
v_gene: TRBV5-6; j_gene: TRBJ2-7; abundance: few; d_gene: -; len: 12; CDR3aa: CASSSLTFEQYF; CDR3nt: TGTGCCAGCAGCTCGCTGACTTTCGAGCAGTACTTC